The 5 T cell receptor beta chains below were found in one sample sequenced in a study of blood T cell repertoires in COVID-19. Measured with immunoSEQ multiplex PCR; TCRdb has only the in-frame clones, and not every one. Here the sample spans tens of thousands of clones, 93% being singletons. The sample consisted of peripheral blood. The receptors come from a human donor in a cohort sampled during active COVID-19.

The gene calls are TRBV5-6 and TRBJ1-1; D not certain. V was clipped by 4 bases and J by 0 bases, with 13 bases between them. The germline gives CDR1 SGHDT, CDR2 YYEEEE. The CDR3 length is 15 residues. The CDR3 bases are TGTGCCAGCAGCAATAGCCCCGGGATGAACACTGAAGCTTTCTTT. This codes for CASSNSPGMNTEAFF.

The rearrangement uses TRBV12-3 or TRBV12-4 and TRBJ1-2; D gene unclear. V was clipped by 1 base and J by 4 bases, with 4 bases between them. The CDR3 totals 12 residues. The CDR3 sequence is CASSLGAYGYTF. CDR3 sequence (DNA): TGTGCCAGCAGTTTAGGGGCCTATGGCTACACCTTC.

V and J are TRBV19 and TRBJ1-5; maybe TRBD1 (5 bases). V dropped 3 bases and J dropped 5 bases, with 14 bases sitting between them. CDR1 and CDR2 (germline): LNHDA, SQIVND (reference sequence). CDR3 length: 15 amino acids. The CDR3 nucleotides read TGTGCCAGTAGTATGCGGGGGGGGAGATATCAGCCCCAGCATTTT. Amino acids: CASSMRGGRYQPQHF.

V and J are TRBV6-2 or TRBV6-3 and TRBJ2-7; TRBD2 matches 14 bases. Germline V CDR1 and CDR2: MNHEY, SVGEGT. The CDR3 length is 19 residues. V lost 2 bases to trimming and J lost 7 bases; unmatched junction nucleotides: 16. The CDR3 DNA sequence: TGTGCCAGCAGTTACCCCCGGACTAGCGGGAGGATGGGGGCCTGGGAGCAGTACTTC. It codes for CASSYPRTSGRMGAWEQYF.

The V call is TRBV21-1, the J call TRBJ1-1; the table names TRBD1, a call not compared with the DNA. TRBV21-1 is a documented pseudogene. The length of the CDR3 is 14 residues. The CDR3: CASSAGQGQAEAFF. The CDR3 DNA follows: TGTGCCAGCAGTGCGGGACAGGGGCAGGCTGAAGCTTTCTTT.